The present TCR beta chain was sequenced within a study of shared clonotypes between healthy human individuals. Investigators spread the genomic DNA of each subset evenly over several immunoSEQ plates. Method: immunoSEQ multiplex PCR; TCRdb's copy keeps in-frame clones and lacks some. The table lists around 750,000 clones, about 74% of them singletons. Input material: memory CD4+ T cells sorted from blood. Subset: CD45RA-negative fraction. The receptor was isolated from a woman in her twenties or thirties in good health.

CDR3 sequence: CSSVKLVTEAFF. CDR3 in DNA: TGCAGCTCCGTGAAGTTGGTCACTGAAGCTTTCTTT. The rearrangement uses TRBV29-1 and TRBJ1-1; D is ambiguous. Per the germline V gene, CDR1 is SQVTM and CDR2 is ANQGSEA. Deletions cut 8 bases from V and 4 bases from J, with 14 bases between. The CDR3 runs to 12 residues.